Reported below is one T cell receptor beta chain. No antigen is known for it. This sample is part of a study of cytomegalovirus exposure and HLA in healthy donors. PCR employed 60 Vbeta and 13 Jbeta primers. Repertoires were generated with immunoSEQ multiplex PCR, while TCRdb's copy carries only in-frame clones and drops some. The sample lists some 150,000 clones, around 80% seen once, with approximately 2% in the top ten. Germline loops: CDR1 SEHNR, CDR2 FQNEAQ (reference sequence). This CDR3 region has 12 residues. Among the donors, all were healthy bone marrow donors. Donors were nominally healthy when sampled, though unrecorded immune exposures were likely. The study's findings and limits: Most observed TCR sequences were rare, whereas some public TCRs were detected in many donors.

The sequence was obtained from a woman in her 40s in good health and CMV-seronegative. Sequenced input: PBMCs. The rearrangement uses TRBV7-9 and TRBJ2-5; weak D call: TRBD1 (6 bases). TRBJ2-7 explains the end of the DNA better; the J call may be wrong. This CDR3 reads CASSLHRDEQYF. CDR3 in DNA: TGTGCCAGCAGCCTCCACAGGGACGAGCAGTACTTC.